Below, 25 T cell receptor beta chains from the same sample are listed, as sequenced in a study of T cells in Graves' hyperthyroidism and ophthalmopathy. Amplification yielded TCR beta CDR3 regions, with RNA transcripts as the source. Initially, a first-round RT-PCR of the TCR CDR3 employed the HTBI primer set. MiXCR was run by TCRdb on the multiplex PCR reads, yielding one entry per CDR3 protein. The table records over 200,000 distinct CDR3 sequences, around 18% of them present only once. Sequenced sample: blood. The receptors here all came from a man between 40 and 49 years old with Graves' hyperthyroidism.

This clonotype was observed at least ten times. The V call is TRBV27, the J call TRBJ2-3; TRBD2 might be the D (5 bases). The CDR3 runs to 16 residues. V lost 5 bases and J 5 bases, leaving 20 bases between the germline ends. Germline lookup yields CDR1 MNHEY and CDR2 SMNVEV (reference sequence). In DNA form, the CDR3 reads TGTGCCAGCAGTCTAAGAGGGCCAATCAATGGAGATACGCAGTATTTT. Encoded protein: CASSLRGPINGDTQYF.

The V gene is TRBV6-1, the J gene TRBJ1-4, with unresolved D. The CDR3 runs to 13 residues. The ends were cut back, 7 bases at V and 8 bases at J, with 14 bases in the middle. The germline V gene has CDR1 MNHNS and CDR2 SASEGT. The DNA for the CDR3 is TGTGCCAGCACCGAGAGAAGTTGGGAAAAACTGTTTTTT. Protein sequence: CASTERSWEKLFF.

This clonotype was detected ten times or more. The chain combines TRBV20-1 with TRBJ2-3; TRBD2 matches at 10 bases. This CDR3 has 16 residues. V was pared by 1 base and J by 2 bases, with 6 bases of the junction left unmatched. Germline V gene sequence: CDR1 DFQATT, CDR2 SNEGSKA (reference sequence). In nucleotides, the CDR3 is TGCAGTGCTAGAGCCCCCCTAGCGGGGGCCACAGATACGCAGTATTTT. Residues: CSARAPLAGATDTQYF.

This clonotype was seen at least ten times. The V and J genes are TRBV6-1 and TRBJ2-7, with D possibly TRBD1 on 6 matching bases. CDR3 length equals 14 residues. V was trimmed by 8 bases and J by 3 bases, leaving 17 bases between them. CDR1 is MNHNS and CDR2 is SASEGT in the germline V gene. Written as DNA, the CDR3 is TGTGCCAGCGCTACTGAGACAGGTTTCTACGAGCAGTACTTC. Its translation is CASATETGFYEQYF.

This clonotype has only a few counts. The gene calls are TRBV19 and TRBJ2-3, with TRBD1 matching 9 bases. CDR1 and CDR2 (germline): LNHDA, SQIVND (reference sequence). The CDR3 covers 14 residues. J was trimmed by 3 bases and V by 4 bases; bases with no gene match: 2. CDR3 loop: CASSTGTGTDTQYF. In DNA, the CDR3 is TGTGCCAGTAGTACCGGGACAGGGACAGATACGCAGTATTTT.

The chain joins TRBV27 to TRBJ1-1; 8 nucleotides align to TRBD1. The CDR3 covers 13 residues. V was pared by 6 bases and J by 0 bases, with 0 bases of the junction left unmatched. CDR1 is MNHEY and CDR2 is SMNVEV in the germline V gene (reference sequence). The CDR3, as DNA: TGTGCCAGCAGACAGGGGGTGAACACTGAAGCTTTCTTT. Translated, it gives CASRQGVNTEAFF.

This clonotype was detected ten times or more. This chain connects TRBV2 to TRBJ2-3; no firm D call. The V gene lost 2 bases and the J gene lost 7 bases, with 1 base spanning the gap. The CDR3 consists of 10 residues. Looked up from germline, CDR1 is SNHLY and CDR2 is FYNNEI. CDR3 sequence reads: CASSENTQYF. The CDR3 DNA reads TGTGCCAGCAGTGAAAATACGCAGTATTTT.

There are many counts of this clonotype. The rearrangement uses TRBV14 and TRBJ1-2; D gene ambiguous. Trimming took 4 bases from V and 4 from J, leaving 10 bases between them. Germline CDR1 reads SGHDN; CDR2 reads FVKESK. This CDR3 is built from 13 residues. CDR3 sequence reads: CASSPGRAYGYTF. The CDR3 coding sequence is TGTGCCAGCAGCCCGGGCCGCGCCTATGGCTACACCTTC.

This clonotype was observed at least ten times. This chain connects TRBV3-1 to TRBJ1-5; D possibly corresponds to TRBD1 (5 bases). The ends were cut back, 4 bases at V and 6 bases at J, with 7 bases in the middle. CDR1 is LGHDT, CDR2 YNNKEL, per germline (reference sequence). The CDR3 length is 12 residues. CDR3 sequence (DNA): TGTGCCAGCAGCCTCGGGACTCAGCCCCAGCATTTT. It specifies CASSLGTQPQHF. Based on the CDR3 plus reference TRBV3-1 and TRBJ1-5, the full variable domain is DTAVSQTPKYLVTQMGNDKSIKCEQNLGHDTMYWYKQDSKKFLKIMFSYNNKELIINETVPNRFSPKSPDKAHLNLHINSLELGDSAVYFCASSLGTQPQHFGDGTRLSIL.

This sequence joins TRBV15 and TRBJ2-5; TRBD2 agrees at 8 bases. Germline lookup yields CDR1 LNHNV and CDR2 YYDKDF (reference sequence). Losses at the gene ends were 5 bases for V and 1 base for J; bases not matched to a gene: 12. This CDR3 is built from 17 residues. CDR3 nucleotide sequence: TGTGCCACCAGCGTGCCCCAAGCGGGGGCCACCCAAGAGACCCAGTACTTC. Translated: CATSVPQAGATQETQYF.

The gene calls are TRBV12-3 or TRBV12-4 and TRBJ1-2; D is possibly TRBD1 (6 bases). This CDR3 has 14 amino acids. V gave up 8 bases and J gave up 8 bases, with 21 bases separating them. This CDR3 is CASQFRGAHRGYTF. CDR3 bases: TGTGCCAGCCAATTTAGGGGGGCCCACCGAGGCTACACCTTC.

The rearrangement uses TRBV9 and TRBJ2-2; D is perhaps TRBD1 or TRBD2 (6 bases each). The germline V gene has CDR1 SGDLS and CDR2 YYNGEE. V lost 0 bases and J 7 bases, leaving 10 bases between the germline ends. CDR3 length: 14 amino acids. The CDR3 here is CASSVAGAGGELFF. The CDR3 nucleotides are TGTGCCAGCAGCGTAGCGGGGGCTGGCGGGGAGCTGTTTTTT.

This clonotype has at least ten counts. V gene TRBV10-3 combines with J gene TRBJ2-1, with 7 bases lining up with TRBD2. After removal of 4 bases from V and 1 base from J, the junction contained 7 bases not matched to a gene. CDR1 and CDR2 from the germline V gene are ENHRY and SYGVKD. The CDR3 spans 16 residues. CDR3 nucleotides: TGTGCCATCAGTGGTATAGCGGGTTCGTCCTACAATGAGCAGTTCTTC. Translating it yields CAISGIAGSSYNEQFF.

This clonotype occurred a few times. A read error may explain this, as a much larger clone is one base away. V usage is TRBV7-8 and J usage is TRBJ2-2; weak D call: TRBD1 (6 bases). CDR1 and CDR2 (germline): SGHVS, FQNEAQ. This CDR3 region has 16 residues. CDR3 nucleotides: TGTGCCAGCAGCTACAGGACAGCCGCGAACACCGGGGCGCTGTTTTTT. Its translation: CASSYRTAANTGALFF.

The chain carries TRBV11-2 and TRBJ2-7; TRBD1 agrees at 7 bases. With V trimmed by 0 bases and J by 3 bases, 11 bases remained unmatched. The germline V gene encodes CDR1 SGHAT and CDR2 FQNNGV. This CDR3 comprises 17 residues. The CDR3 region has the DNA TGTGCCAGCAGCTTAGATCAACGAGGGGGCTTAAACTACGAGCAGTACTTC. Protein product: CASSLDQRGGLNYEQYF.

Of note for this clonotype: The conserved closing phenylalanine or tryptophan is absent in this CDR3, likely reflecting a read error. This chain uses TRBV30 with TRBJ1-2; D unclear. Germline CDR1 and CDR2: GTSNPN and SVGIG (reference sequence). V was trimmed by 4 bases and J by 4 bases, leaving 16 bases between them. The CDR3 has 14 amino acids. The CDR3, as DNA: TGTGCCTGGACCCGCAGAGACCGGGTCTATGGCTACACCTCC. Translation gives CAWTRRDRVYGYTS.

Ten or more counts support this clonotype. The chain carries TRBV27 and TRBJ2-1, with TRBD1 matching over 7 bases. Trimming cost V 6 bases and J 3 bases; bases outside gene matches: 8. The V gene's germline CDR1 is MNHEY and CDR2 SMNVEV (reference sequence). This CDR3 is built from 15 residues. This chain's CDR3 is CASSQGQRFYNEQFF. As DNA, the CDR3 is TGTGCCAGCAGCCAGGGACAGAGATTCTACAATGAGCAGTTCTTC.

This clonotype was seen many times. The V gene is TRBV11-2, the J gene TRBJ2-5; D could derive from TRBD1 or TRBD2 (5 bases each). This CDR3 region has 13 residues. V shed 3 bases and J shed 5 bases, with 10 bases lying between them. Germline CDR1 SGHAT, CDR2 FQNNGV. This CDR3 reads CASSFGAQETQYF. DNA for the CDR3: TGTGCCAGCAGCTTCGGGGCCCAGGAGACCCAGTACTTC. Full variable domain (remainder filled in from reference TRBV11-2 and TRBJ2-5): EAGVAQSPRYKIIEKRQSVAFWCNPISGHATLYWYQQILGQGPKLLIQFQNNGVVDDSQLPKDRFSAERLKGVDSTLKIQPAKLEDSAVYLCASSFGAQETQYFGPGTRLLVL.

This clonotype was counted ten times or more. This chain connects TRBV5-1 to TRBJ2-2; D not certain. The length of the CDR3 is 13 residues. Germline V gene sequence: CDR1 SGHRS, CDR2 YFSETQ. Trimming took off 1 base at V and 4 bases at J, with 5 bases between the two ends. CDR3 coding DNA: TGCGCCAGCAGCTTGCTCAGCACCGGGGAGCTGTTTTTT. The encoded protein is CASSLLSTGELFF.

The J gene is TRBJ2-7, the V gene TRBV9; TRBD2 is a possible D gene (7 bases). The germline V gene encodes CDR1 SGDLS and CDR2 YYNGEE. CDR3 size: 13 residues. Deletions cut 4 bases from V and 7 bases from J, with 15 bases between. As DNA, the CDR3 is TGTGCCAGCAGCCTAAAGGGGGGGAGGGAGCAGTACTTC. It yields the protein CASSLKGGREQYF.

V gene TRBV10-2 combines with J gene TRBJ1-4; TRBD1 agrees at 9 bases. The germline V gene has CDR1 WSHSY and CDR2 SAAADI. Germline trimming cut 8 bases from V and 5 bases from J; bases unmatched to any gene: 15. This CDR3 is built from 17 residues. CDR3 amino acids: CASAERYRGRVNEKLFF. In nucleotides, the CDR3 is TGCGCCAGCGCCGAACGGTACAGGGGGCGCGTCAATGAAAAACTGTTTTTT.

This clonotype appeared many times. The V call is TRBV5-1, the J call TRBJ1-1; TRBD1 aligns across 11 bases. The germline V gene encodes CDR1 SGHRS and CDR2 YFSETQ. The CDR3 runs to 14 residues. V shed 4 bases and J 5 bases; nucleotides not matched to a gene: 4. DNA for the CDR3: TGCGCCAGCAGCAGGACAGGGGGCTGGACTGAAGCTTTCTTT. This translates into CASSRTGGWTEAFF.

This clonotype was recorded many times. The chain links TRBV6-5 to TRBJ1-2; D uncertain. This CDR3 spans 14 amino acids. Trimming took off 2 bases at V and 3 bases at J, with 10 bases between the two ends. Germline V gene data show CDR1 as MNHEY and CDR2 as SVGAGI. CDR3 bases: TGTGCCAGCAGTTACGTCAGATCTCACTATGGCTACACCTTC. Amino acids: CASSYVRSHYGYTF.

This clonotype was detected many times. The chain carries TRBV19 and TRBJ2-5; D may be TRBD1 (7 bases). CDR3 length: 16 amino acids. The germline V gene has CDR1 LNHDA and CDR2 SQIVND (reference sequence). Trimming removed 8 bases at V and 5 bases at J, with 24 bases between. The CDR3 spells CASARQGGGQVETQYF. The CDR3 region has the DNA TGTGCCAGTGCACGACAGGGAGGAGGACAGGTCGAGACCCAGTACTTC.

Only a few counts were recorded for this clonotype. The rearrangement links TRBV30 to TRBJ1-6, with D maybe TRBD1 (5 bases). Per the germline V gene, CDR1 is GTSNPN and CDR2 is SVGIG (reference sequence). The CDR3 has 16 residues. V was cut by 5 bases and J by 4 bases, with 18 bases left in between. CDR3 region: CAWGGNRGVYNSPLHF. The CDR3 DNA sequence: TGTGCCTGGGGGGGGAACCGGGGTGTTTATAATTCACCCCTCCACTTT. The variable domain in full, with the rest retrieved from reference TRBV30 and TRBJ1-6, is SQTIHQWPATLVQPVGSPLSLECTVEGTSNPNLYWYRQAAGRGLQLLFYSVGIGQISSEVPQNLSASRPQDRQFILSSKKLLLSDSGFYLCAWGGNRGVYNSPLHFGNGTRLTVT.